This paragraph reports one T cell receptor beta chain. The target antigen is unknown. These data are taken from a study of graft-versus-host responses after intestinal transplantation. Study outcomes and limitations: Individuals carrying graft-donor T cell macrochimerism showed high graft-versus-host to host-versus-graft clonal ratios in allografts. Circulating GvH clone levels at their peak were associated with HvG declines (early post-transplant).

The assay was immunoSEQ multiplex PCR, and TCRdb's table has in-frame clones only and misses some. The sample has more than 50,000 clones, approximately 88% seen once. Intraepithelial and lamina propria lymphocytes were released after the graft tissue was processed. Trimming stripped 7 bases from V and 9 bases from J, with 19 bases between. CDR1 SQVTM and CDR2 ANQGSEA come from the germline V gene. This CDR3 region has 13 residues. This receptor was identified in a human patient who received an intestinal transplant, so some T cells may come from the graft donor. The V call is TRBV29-1, the J call TRBJ2-1; D is possibly TRBD1 or TRBD2 (6 bases each). Sample: ileum tissue, taken more than 350 days after transplant. Here the CDR3 DNA reads TGCAGCGACTATTCGGGGGCTGGGGGTGAGCAGTTCTTC. Amino acid sequence: CSDYSGAGGEQFF.